Below are 10 T cell receptor beta chains sequenced from a single sample in a study of human T cells and chemical hapten exposure. The time point: pre-sensitization, week 0. Noted treatment: therapeutic diphenylcyclopropenone sensitization with weekly scalp DPC. TCRdb independently ran MiXCR on the RACE reads; one entry per CDR3 protein. The repertoire holds 180,000 or so distinct CDR3 sequences, with under 35% as singletons. The material was whole blood, obtained in connection with sensitization to the hapten diphenylcyclopropenone (DPC). Every receptor here comes from a woman younger than 45 with alopecia areata. Some clones in this sample may be carry-over from other donors' samples.

A remark on this clonotype: At one of its ends the junction is not consistent with the germline gene, which may arise from a read error. The chain couples TRBV29-1 to TRBJ2-2; possible D gene TRBD2, 5 bases. CDR3 length: 13 amino acids. Germline loops: CDR1 SQVTM, CDR2 ANQGSEA. The CDR3 DNA reads as TGCAGCGTCCAGACGGCGAACACCGGGGAGCTGTATTTT. It encodes CSVQTANTGELYF.

The sample holds many counts of this clonotype. The CDR3 nucleotides are TGCAGCGTTGGCGGTACTGAAGCTTTCTTT. Protein: CSVGGTEAFF. The gene calls are TRBV29-1 and TRBJ1-1, with D unresolved. The ends were cut back, 4 bases at V and 5 bases at J, with 5 bases in the middle. The CDR3 extends over 10 amino acids. Germline lookup yields CDR1 SQVTM and CDR2 ANQGSEA.

This sequence joins TRBV4-3 and TRBJ2-3; possible D gene TRBD2, 5 bases. Germline-derived CDR1 and CDR2 are LGHNA and YSLEER. The CDR3 totals 15 residues. The V end lost 2 bases, the J end lost 1 base, and 10 bases lay between the germline ends. DNA of the CDR3: TGCGCCAGCAGCCAATTGGAAGCGGGCACAGATACGCAGTATTTT. Translation gives CASSQLEAGTDTQYF.

The chain is built from TRBV25-1 and TRBJ1-4; D call uncertain. CDR1 is MGHDK, CDR2 SYGVNS, per germline. With 2 bases removed from V and 6 bases from J, the gap between germline ends came to 13 bases. This CDR3 contains 15 residues. The CDR3 here is CASSETAPVDEKLFF. CDR3 nucleotides: TGTGCCAGCAGTGAAACAGCCCCTGTCGATGAAAAACTGTTTTTT.

This clonotype has a single count. This rearrangement joins TRBV6-5 to TRBJ1-6; 7 bases map to TRBD1. CDR3 length: 15 amino acids. Germline V gives CDR1 MNHEY, CDR2 SVGAGI. V lost 5 bases to trimming and J lost 9 bases; unmatched junction nucleotides: 10. DNA of the CDR3: TGTGCCAGCAGTAGTCTACAGGGGAGCGGTTCACCCCTCCACTTT. This sequence encodes CASSSLQGSGSPLHF.

This clonotype was counted a few times. J is TRBJ1-5 and V is TRBV30, with a weak D call TRBD1 (5 bases). This CDR3 is 12 amino acids long. Germline lookup yields CDR1 GTSNPN and CDR2 SVGIG (reference sequence). Between the trimmed V and J ends, which lost 0 bases and 7 bases, there was a span of 7 bases. The CDR3 nucleotides read TGTGCCTGGAGTGTCTGGGGCCAGCCCCAGCATTTT. This codes for CAWSVWGQPQHF.

The gene calls are TRBV7-2 and TRBJ2-1; TRBD2 matches at 9 bases. The length of the CDR3 is 15 residues. J lost 6 bases, V lost 1 base, and 4 bases had no gene match. In germline, CDR1 is SGHTA, CDR2 FQGNSA. CDR3 in DNA: TGTGCCAGCAGCTTAGGCGGGGGGGCACCCAATGAGCAGTTCTTC. Protein sequence: CASSLGGGAPNEQFF.

This clonotype appeared a few times. This chain joins TRBV12-3 or TRBV12-4 and TRBJ1-1; TRBD1 is a possible D gene (5 bases). The V end was cut by 0 bases, the J end by 4 bases, with 15 bases between. CDR3 length: 16 residues. CDR3 loop: CASSLAFAGTSTEAFF. Written as DNA, the CDR3 is TGTGCCAGCAGTTTAGCATTTGCAGGGACGAGCACTGAAGCTTTCTTT.

This clonotype was observed a few times. The genes are TRBV12-3 or TRBV12-4 and TRBJ1-2; D is undetermined. Trimming cost V 3 bases and J 0 bases, with 8 bases left between them. This CDR3 contains 14 residues. The CDR3: CASSLALANYGYTF. The CDR3 bases are TGTGCCAGCAGTTTGGCTCTAGCTAACTATGGCTACACCTTC.

This clonotype came up a few times. The genes are TRBV12-3 or TRBV12-4 and TRBJ2-5; 15 bases match TRBD2. J lost 5 bases, V lost 8 bases, and 0 bases had no gene match. The length of the CDR3 is 13 residues. CDR3 coding DNA: TGTGCCAGCGGGACTAGCGGGAGGGAGACCCAGTACTTC. Its translation: CASGTSGRETQYF.